The clone carrying this TCR beta chain is a singleton in its sample. The antigen is undetermined. Germline CDR1 SGHRS, CDR2 YFSETQ. Unmatched junction bases numbered 4, after V lost 7 bases and J lost 1 base. The CDR3 is 14 residues long. Nucleic acids came from premalignant or tumor cells enriched by macro-dissection. The record originates from a study of immune evolution from preneoplasia to lung adenocarcinoma. Study as a whole: HLA loss of heterozygosity: under 7.5% AIS, around 16% MIA, around 35% ADC, none AAH. Study-wide results and caveats: Clonality was highest in normal lung, lower in later-stage lesions apparently. Top clone share appeared to fall from AAH through AIS, MIA, adenocarcinoma.

Assay: immunoSEQ multiplex PCR; the TCRdb copy retains only in-frame clones and omits some. Found here are 5,200 or so clones, approximately 79% of them singletons; the top ten hold approximately 6.6%. The chain has TRBV5-1 and TRBJ1-1, with 10 bases that match TRBD1. The sequenced material came from FFPE minimally invasive lung adenocarcinoma tissue. The source of this sequence is a person aged 50-69 years with lung adenocarcinoma. The CDR3 DNA is TGCGCCAGCCTAAGGGACAGGGGGAACACTGAAGCTTTCTTT. Protein product: CASLRDRGNTEAFF.